Each of the 30 T cell receptor beta chains below was sequenced from the same sample in a study of human T cells and chemical hapten exposure. It was from unfractionated whole blood that total RNA was extracted. The library put unique molecular identifiers onto individual cDNA molecules. TCRdb re-analysed the reads in MiXCR, keeping a single row per CDR3 protein. The table lists roughly 120,000 distinct CDR3 sequences, 8.5% of them singletons. The sequenced sample was whole blood. The receptors shown here come from a human donor in good health. Some clones in this sample may be carry-over from other donors' samples.

This clonotype appeared many times. The chain carries TRBV12-3 or TRBV12-4 and TRBJ1-2; D might be TRBD1 (6 bases). The CDR3 is 13 amino acids. V shed 7 bases and J shed 5 bases, with 14 bases lying between them. The CDR3 protein is CASTETGNYGYTF. The CDR3 nucleotides are TGTGCCAGCACCGAAACAGGGAATTATGGCTACACCTTC.

V and J are TRBV6-5 and TRBJ2-7; 13 bases fit TRBD2. Looked up from germline, CDR1 is MNHEY and CDR2 is SVGAGI. Unmatched junction bases numbered 5, after V lost 0 bases and J lost 0 bases. The CDR3 covers 18 residues. The CDR3 is CASSYSGTSGTPSYEQYF. CDR3 DNA: TGTGCCAGCAGTTACTCGGGGACTAGCGGGACTCCCTCCTACGAGCAGTACTTC.

At least ten counts were recorded for this clonotype. The chain has TRBV29-1 and TRBJ1-5; a weak D match, TRBD1 (5 bases). Germline CDR1 and CDR2: SQVTM and ANQGSEA. The CDR3 has 13 residues. Trimming shortened V by 3 bases and J by 3 bases, and 9 bases separated the two germline ends. The CDR3 region is CSVEVGANQPQHF. CDR3 in DNA: TGCAGCGTTGAGGTTGGGGCCAATCAGCCCCAGCATTTT. The full variable domain, its missing parts supplied by reference TRBV29-1 and TRBJ1-5, is SAVISQKPSRDICQRGTSLTIQCQVDSQVTMMFWYRQQPGQSLTLIATANQGSEATYESGFVIDKFPISRPNLTFSTLTVSNMSPEDSSIYLCSVEVGANQPQHFGDGTRLSIL.

J is TRBJ2-5 and V is TRBV5-4; 11 nucleotides agree with TRBD2. Losses at the gene ends were 3 bases for V and 4 bases for J; bases not matched to a gene: 11. This CDR3 has 17 amino acids. CDR1 SGHNT and CDR2 YYREEE come from the germline V gene (reference sequence). The CDR3 loop reads CASSSGLAGGGGETQYF. DNA of the CDR3: TGTGCCAGCAGCTCCGGGCTAGCGGGAGGAGGTGGAGAGACCCAGTACTTC.

In its sample, this clonotype was seen many times. The chain employs TRBV6-1 and TRBJ2-1; 12 bases are shared with TRBD2. CDR1 is MNHNS and CDR2 is SASEGT in the germline V gene. V was clipped by 2 bases and J by 4 bases; unmatched bases: 0. The CDR3 spans 15 residues. The DNA of the CDR3 is TGTGCCAGCAGTGAACTAGCGGGGGGGTACAATGAGCAGTTCTTC. This encodes CASSELAGGYNEQFF.

This clonotype has a count of ten or more. The gene calls are TRBV12-3 or TRBV12-4 and TRBJ2-3, with D unclear. The CDR3 loop spans 13 amino acids. The V gene lost 5 bases and the J gene lost 5 bases, with 11 bases spanning the gap. In DNA form, the CDR3 reads TGTGCCAGCAGTCCCCCTCCTAAAGATACGCAGTATTTT. It is translated as CASSPPPKDTQYF.

This clonotype was seen at least ten times. J is TRBJ1-1 and V is TRBV20-1; 8 bases line up with TRBD1. The germline V gene has CDR1 DFQATT and CDR2 SNEGSKA (reference sequence). The CDR3 covers 16 residues. J lost 7 bases, V lost 4 bases, and 17 bases had no gene match. CDR3 coding DNA: TGCAGTGCTAAAGAGACAGGGGCTGGGGAGTGGGGTGAAGCTTTCTTT. Its protein product is CSAKETGAGEWGEAFF.

This clonotype was seen only a few times. The chain carries TRBV3-1 and TRBJ2-5, with 9 bases identical to TRBD1. V lost 4 bases and J lost 5; bases outside the gene matches: 5. The CDR3 is made up of 14 amino acids. Germline V lookup: CDR1 LGHDT, CDR2 YNNKEL (reference sequence). The CDR3: CASSLRDRVETQYF. For the CDR3, the DNA is TGTGCCAGCAGCCTCCGGGACAGGGTGGAGACCCAGTACTTC.

V is TRBV5-1 and J is TRBJ2-3; 9 bases match TRBD1. After removal of 7 bases from V and 2 bases from J, the junction contained 5 bases not matched to a gene. Looked up from germline, CDR1 is SGHRS and CDR2 is YFSETQ. The CDR3 length is 14 residues. CDR3 coding DNA: TGCGCCAGCTTACGGGACAGGGACACAGATACGCAGTATTTT. Its translation: CASLRDRDTDTQYF.

The V gene is TRBV2, the J gene TRBJ2-7; TRBD2 might be the D (6 bases). Trimming cost V 2 bases and J 4 bases, with 15 bases left between them. Germline V gives CDR1 SNHLY, CDR2 FYNNEI. The CDR3 consists of 15 residues. In DNA, the CDR3 is TGTGCCAGCAGTGAAACTAGGGCGGGAAGTTACGAGCAGTACTTC. It yields the protein CASSETRAGSYEQYF. The whole variable domain, remainder taken from reference TRBV2 and TRBJ2-7, is EPEVTQTPSHQVTQMGQEVILRCVPISNHLYFYWYRQILGQKVEFLVSFYNNEISEKSEIFDDQFSVERPDGSNFTLKIRSTKLEDSAMYFCASSETRAGSYEQYFGPGTRLTVT.

As for this clonotype: A much larger clone sits a single nucleotide away, making a read error possible. V and J are TRBV6-2 or TRBV6-3 and TRBJ2-1; 7 bases fit TRBD1. Germline-derived CDR1 and CDR2 are MNHEY and SVGEGT. The CDR3 consists of 14 residues. Unmatched junction bases numbered 8, after V lost 6 bases and J lost 6 bases. For the CDR3, the DNA is TGTGCCAGCAGCTTACAGGGGATTTTCAATGAGCAGTTCTTC. This encodes CASSLQGIFNEQFF.

This clonotype was counted between two and nine times. The rearrangement joins TRBV20-1 to TRBJ2-7, with unresolved D. Germline V gives CDR1 DFQATT, CDR2 SNEGSKA (reference sequence). V was cut by 3 bases and J by 3 bases, with 15 bases left in between. This CDR3 has 14 residues. CDR3 sequence: CSARTPDQNYEQYF. The CDR3 DNA reads as TGCAGTGCTAGGACCCCGGACCAGAACTACGAGCAGTACTTC.

This clonotype appeared many times. The chain combines TRBV6-5 with TRBJ2-7; 10 nucleotides agree with TRBD1. Germline V gives CDR1 MNHEY, CDR2 SVGAGI. CDR3 length: 17 residues. V was pared by 7 bases and J by 3 bases, with 15 bases of the junction left unmatched. The CDR3 loop reads CASTRGAGDRGIYEQYF. DNA of the CDR3: TGTGCCAGCACTAGAGGGGCAGGGGACAGGGGAATCTACGAGCAGTACTTC.

In this sample, this clonotype turned up many times. This chain connects TRBV27 to TRBJ2-1; the match to TRBD1 covers 7 bases. Germline V gives CDR1 MNHEY, CDR2 SMNVEV (reference sequence). Trimming cost V 10 bases and J 1 base; bases outside gene matches: 4. The CDR3 length is 13 residues. The DNA of the CDR3 is TGTGCCACCAGACAGGGTTCCTACAATGAGCAGTTCTTC. This translates into CATRQGSYNEQFF.

A few counts support this clonotype. V usage is TRBV7-9 and J usage is TRBJ1-6; D not certain. Trimming stripped 1 base from V and 7 bases from J, with 11 bases between. Germline CDR1 reads SEHNR; CDR2 reads FQNEAQ (reference sequence). The CDR3 runs 15 residues. The chain's CDR3 is CASSLVSDGNSPLHF. CDR3 DNA: TGTGCCAGCAGCTTAGTGTCGGACGGGAATTCACCCCTCCACTTT.

The chain is built from TRBV12-5 and TRBJ2-1; TRBD2 matches at 11 bases. This CDR3 contains 14 residues. Germline CDR1 reads LGHNT; CDR2 reads FRNRAP. The J segment lost 7 bases and the V segment lost 7 bases, leaving 6 bases of the junction unmatched. CDR3 DNA sequence: TGTGCTAGTGTAATAGCGGGAGGGCCGAATGAGCAGTTCTTC. Translated: CASVIAGGPNEQFF.

This clonotype showed up many times. This sequence joins TRBV5-6 and TRBJ2-7; D possibly uses TRBD1 or TRBD2 (6 bases each). Germline CDR1 SGHDT, CDR2 YYEEEE. CDR3 length: 13 residues. V lost 0 bases and J lost 6, with 10 bases in between. The chain's CDR3 is CASSLGGASEQYF. CDR3 nucleotides: TGTGCCAGCAGCTTGGGGGGGGCCTCCGAGCAGTACTTC.

The rearrangement uses TRBV6-5 and TRBJ1-1; D may be TRBD1 (6 bases). Germline CDR1 and CDR2: MNHEY and SVGAGI. The CDR3 sequence is 18 residues long. The V end lost 0 bases, the J end lost 1 base, and 18 bases lay between the germline ends. CDR3 in DNA: TGTGCCAGCAGTTACTCCCTGGGTGGCAGGGGATCGAACACTGAAGCTTTCTTT. It translates to CASSYSLGGRGSNTEAFF.

This clonotype has ten or more counts. The rearrangement uses TRBV6-1 and TRBJ2-7; 13 bases match TRBD2. There are 14 residues in the CDR3. V lost 4 bases, J lost 9 bases, and 6 bases stayed unmatched. Germline CDR1 and CDR2: MNHNS and SASEGT. The CDR3 region is CASSVTSGRAGQYF. CDR3 bases: TGTGCCAGCAGTGTTACTAGCGGGAGGGCCGGGCAGTACTTC.

This clonotype has ten or more counts. The V call is TRBV7-8, the J call TRBJ1-4; D is undetermined. The V gene's germline CDR1 is SGHVS and CDR2 FQNEAQ. The CDR3 consists of 16 residues. The V end lost 4 bases, the J end lost 4 bases, and 16 bases lay between the germline ends. The CDR3 DNA reads as TGTGCCAGCAGCTCGGGTCCGACAAGGATTAATGAAAAACTGTTTTTT. Its translation: CASSSGPTRINEKLFF.

This clonotype appeared many times. This chain joins TRBV7-9 and TRBJ1-4; D remains unclear. Germline V CDR1 and CDR2: SEHNR, FQNEAQ (reference sequence). The CDR3 is 16 amino acids. The V end lost 7 bases, the J end lost 4 bases, and 19 bases lay between the germline ends. The CDR3: CASTADGRLSNEKLFF. In DNA form, the CDR3 reads TGTGCCAGCACCGCAGATGGGCGGCTCAGTAATGAAAAACTGTTTTTT.

A few counts support this clonotype. This sequence joins TRBV3-1 and TRBJ1-1; D possibly corresponds to TRBD1 (5 bases). CDR1 is LGHDT, CDR2 YNNKEL, per germline (reference sequence). V was trimmed by 3 bases and J by 0 bases, leaving 11 bases between them. This CDR3 is built from 15 residues. CDR3 sequence (DNA): TGTGCCAGCAGCCACGACGGGGCCTTGAACACTGAAGCTTTCTTT. It yields the protein CASSHDGALNTEAFF.

V is TRBV5-1 and J is TRBJ1-2; no reliable D call. V lost 4 bases to trimming and J lost 2 bases, with 12 bases between them. The CDR3 is made up of 14 amino acids. CDR1 and CDR2 (germline): SGHRS, YFSETQ. The DNA for the CDR3 is TGCGCCAGCAGCAGTTGGGCGGCGAACTATGGCTACACCTTC. This sequence encodes CASSSWAANYGYTF.

This clonotype occurred many times. This rearrangement joins TRBV6-1 to TRBJ1-3; maybe TRBD1 (6 bases). Germline CDR1 MNHNS, CDR2 SASEGT. This CDR3 is 16 amino acids long. V dropped 6 bases and J dropped 0 bases, with 15 bases sitting between them. CDR3 nucleotide sequence: TGTGCCAGCAGCGCCTTGACAGGCTTCTCTGGAAACACCATATATTTT. Protein: CASSALTGFSGNTIYF.

With respect to this clonotype: A much larger clonotype is one base distant, so this may be a read error. CDR3 loop: CSVPDPSAEAFF. The DNA of the CDR3 is TGCAGCGTCCCGGACCCTTCTGCTGAAGCTTTCTTT. J is TRBJ1-1 and V is TRBV29-1; D is undetermined. Germline values: CDR1 SQVTM, CDR2 ANQGSEA. V was cut by 6 bases and J by 6 bases, with 14 bases left in between. The CDR3 runs 12 residues.

The chain combines TRBV5-4 with TRBJ2-7; 9 nucleotides agree with TRBD2. This CDR3 comprises 13 residues. Germline V gene sequence: CDR1 SGHNT, CDR2 YYREEE (reference sequence). The ends lost 3 bases at V and 6 bases at J; junction bases unmatched: 4. CDR3: CASSSGTSPEQYF. The CDR3 DNA follows: TGTGCCAGCAGCTCCGGGACTAGCCCCGAGCAGTACTTC.

The sample holds many counts of this clonotype. V and J are TRBV11-2 and TRBJ1-6; 8 nucleotides align to TRBD1. The V gene's germline CDR1 is SGHAT and CDR2 FQNNGV. The CDR3 contains 13 residues. J was trimmed by 7 bases and V by 6 bases; bases with no gene match: 2. The CDR3 bases are TGTGCCAGCAGGGACAGGGAGAATTCACCCCTCCACTTT. Encoded protein: CASRDRENSPLHF.

This clonotype appeared many times. The chain uses TRBV6-5 and TRBJ2-2, with unresolved D. From germline, CDR1 is MNHEY and CDR2 SVGAGI. The CDR3 has 13 residues. Trimming cost V 6 bases and J 1 base, with 6 bases left between them. The CDR3 bases are TGTGCCAGCAGCACCCGGAACACCGGGGAGCTGTTTTTT. Residues: CASSTRNTGELFF.

Points on this clonotype: Just one base apart from a much larger clone, this may be a read error. The genes are TRBV7-6 and TRBJ1-6, with 9 bases matching TRBD1. Germline V CDR1 and CDR2: SGHVS, FNYEAQ. V shed 4 bases, J shed 7 bases, and the junction held 5 bases outside the gene matches. The CDR3 loop spans 15 amino acids. CDR3 sequence: CASSSRTGENSPLHF. The CDR3 DNA reads as TGTGCCAGCAGCTCCCGGACAGGGGAAAATTCACCCCTCCACTTT. Using reference TRBV7-6 and TRBJ1-6 for the parts outside the CDR3, the full variable domain is GAGVSQSPRYKVTKRGQDVALRCDPISGHVSLYWYRQALGQGPEFLTYFNYEAQQDKSGLPNDRFSAERPEGSISTLTIQRTEQRDSAMYRCASSSRTGENSPLHFGNGTRLTVT.

V and J are TRBV2 and TRBJ2-7, with D unclear. CDR1 and CDR2 (germline): SNHLY, FYNNEI. The CDR3 extends over 13 amino acids. Trimming pared 4 bases from V and 3 bases from J, leaving 10 bases between. In DNA form, the CDR3 reads TGTGCCAGCAGTGGTCTGGGGAACTACGAGCAGTACTTC. Translating gives CASSGLGNYEQYF.